Presented here are 8 T cell receptor beta chains from one specimen sequenced in a study of prognosis after radiotherapy for stage I lung cancer. With two-round multiplex PCR, TCR beta CDR3 sequences were amplified from genomic DNA. With primers specific to each TRBV and TRBJ gene, the first-round PCR was performed. TCRdb reprocessed the multiplex PCR reads with MiXCR, giving one entry per CDR3 protein. Among approximately 30,000 distinct CDR3 sequences listed, around 30% were seen once. The specimen was PBMCs, collected before or after stereotactic body radiation therapy (not recorded which). These receptors came from a donor older than 45 with non-small cell lung cancer.

About this clonotype: The junction differs from germline at one of its ends, possibly a read error. The rearrangement links TRBV15 to TRBJ2-1; D is undetermined. The CDR3 has 12 amino acids. Germline CDR1 is LNHNV and CDR2 is YYDKDF (reference sequence). CDR3 residues: CATSIARNEQFF. CDR3 nucleotide sequence: TGTGCCACCAGCATCGCTCGTAATGAACAGTTCTTC.

This clonotype was counted many times. The genes are TRBV5-1 and TRBJ2-3, with TRBD2 identical over 11 bases. Per the germline V gene, CDR1 is SGHRS and CDR2 is YFSETQ. CDR3 length: 14 amino acids. The trim removed 9 bases at V and 2 bases at J, leaving 5 bases unmatched. The CDR3 nucleotides are TGCGCCACCGGGACTAGCGGCCCCACAGATACGCAGTATTTT. Encoded protein: CATGTSGPTDTQYF.

At least ten counts were recorded for this clonotype. The J gene is TRBJ2-1, the V gene TRBV9; 8 bases are a match to TRBD1. Per the germline V gene, CDR1 is SGDLS and CDR2 is YYNGEE. V dropped 4 bases and J dropped 6; count of bases not matched to a gene: 12. This CDR3 has 16 residues. The DNA for the CDR3 is TGTGCCAGCAGCCCCGCAACAGGGGGTTTCGGCAATGAGCAGTTCTTC. It codes for CASSPATGGFGNEQFF.

This clonotype was detected only a few times. The chain couples TRBV6-4 to TRBJ2-3; 10 nucleotides align to TRBD2. V lost 7 bases, J lost 3 bases, and 7 bases stayed unmatched. From germline, CDR1 is MRHNA and CDR2 SNTAGT. This CDR3 region has 15 residues. CDR3: CASTPLAGETDTQYF. The CDR3 coding sequence is TGTGCCAGCACTCCCCTAGCGGGAGAGACAGATACGCAGTATTTT.

This clonotype appeared many times. The J gene is TRBJ1-1, the V gene TRBV30; D may be TRBD1 (5 bases). Germline CDR1 and CDR2: GTSNPN and SVGIG (reference sequence). Between the trimmed V and J ends, which lost 0 bases and 1 base, there was a span of 6 bases. This CDR3 is 13 amino acids long. This chain's CDR3 is CAWSVGGNTEAFF. Written as DNA, the CDR3 is TGTGCCTGGAGTGTGGGGGGGAACACTGAAGCTTTCTTT.

This clonotype has at least ten counts. The chain has TRBV20-1 and TRBJ2-6; unclear D gene. The CDR3 sequence is 14 residues long. Trimming took off 3 bases at V and 4 bases at J, with 10 bases between the two ends. The germline gives CDR1 DFQATT, CDR2 SNEGSKA (reference sequence). The CDR3 loop reads CSASGRAGANVLTF. CDR3 DNA sequence: TGCAGTGCTAGTGGGCGCGCAGGGGCCAACGTCCTGACTTTC.

This clonotype was observed at least ten times. The rearrangement uses TRBV15 and TRBJ1-2; tentative D call: TRBD1 (6 bases). CDR1 LNHNV and CDR2 YYDKDF come from the germline V gene (reference sequence). This CDR3 has 15 residues. V shed 5 bases and J shed 4 bases, with 17 bases lying between them. The CDR3 protein is CATSPETGTPYGYTF. In nucleotides, the CDR3 is TGTGCCACCAGCCCAGAGACAGGCACCCCCTATGGCTACACCTTC. Based on the CDR3 plus reference TRBV15 and TRBJ1-2, the full variable domain is DAMVIQNPRYQVTQFGKPVTLSCSQTLNHNVMYWYQQKSSQAPKLLFHYYDKDFNNEADTPDNFQSRRPNTSFCFLDIRSPGLGDTAMYLCATSPETGTPYGYTFGSGTRLTVV.

This clonotype occurred many times. The chain carries TRBV7-9 and TRBJ2-3, with TRBD2 matching over 11 bases. Per germline, CDR1 SEHNR and CDR2 FQNEAQ (reference sequence). This CDR3 contains 16 residues. J lost 4 bases, V lost 3 bases, and 6 bases had no gene match. Here the CDR3 DNA reads TGTGCCAGCAGCTTGAGACTAGCGGGATCAGCAGATACGCAGTATTTT. Its protein is CASSLRLAGSADTQYF. Using reference TRBV7-9 and TRBJ2-3 for the parts outside the CDR3, the full variable domain is DTGVSQNPRHKITKRGQNVTFRCDPISEHNRLYWYRQTLGQGPEFLTYFQNEAQLEKSRLLSDRFSAERPKGSFSTLEIQRTEQGDSAMYLCASSLRLAGSADTQYFGPGTRLTVL.